This TCR beta chain was observed in a study of OX40 agonist ivuxolimab in advanced cancers. From germline, CDR1 is SGHRS and CDR2 YFSETQ. V was shortened by 2 bases and J by 0 bases, with 10 bases between the two germline ends. This CDR3 is built from 15 residues. Comments on this clone: Its antigen remains unknown.

Sequencing was performed with immunoSEQ multiplex PCR; in TCRdb, only in-frame clones are kept and a portion is missing. The table includes 35,000 to 55,000 clones, around nine tenths detected once. Broader study findings: The study found among the lowest clonal expansion in partial responders at 0.1-3.0 mg/kg.

The specimen comprised CD4+ or CD8+ T cells sorted from blood, sampled in a trial of the OX40 agonist ivuxolimab. This chain connects TRBV5-1 to TRBJ2-3, with D possibly being TRBD2 (6 bases). The sequence was collected from an adult with an advanced solid tumor such as melanoma, head and neck, liver or kidney cancer. The CDR3 spells CASSFGSASTDTQYF. CDR3 in DNA: TGCGCCAGCAGCTTCGGGAGCGCTAGCACAGATACGCAGTATTTT.